This TCR beta chain emerged from a study of T cell responses to AZD1222 COVID-19 vaccine. Study results and caveats: Distributed over spike, vaccine-associated CD4 TCRs predominated at 160-218 and 743-854. Seropositive status at baseline applied to only a handful of AZD1222 recipients. Females outnumbered males among donors, who were mostly white British; clonal diversity was possibly underestimated. Variant regions that are unmutated are reportedly the target of nearly half of spike-specific TCRs.

The germline CDR1 and CDR2 sequences are SGDLS and YYNGEE. The CDR3 extends over 14 amino acids. The V end was cut by 0 bases, the J end by 0 bases, with 5 bases between. Comments on this clone: Its antigen remains unidentified.

Clones were read by immunoSEQ multiplex PCR, and TCRdb kept only the in-frame ones, dropping some. The data hold some 80,000 clones, with about 90% observed a single time. The gene calls are TRBV9 and TRBJ2-3; unclear D gene. The sample was peripheral blood, taken on day 0 of AZD1222 vaccination. The receptor's source is an adult in good health. The CDR3 nucleotides read TGTGCCAGCAGCGTAGTAGGAAGCACAGATACGCAGTATTTT. It specifies CASSVVGSTDTQYF.